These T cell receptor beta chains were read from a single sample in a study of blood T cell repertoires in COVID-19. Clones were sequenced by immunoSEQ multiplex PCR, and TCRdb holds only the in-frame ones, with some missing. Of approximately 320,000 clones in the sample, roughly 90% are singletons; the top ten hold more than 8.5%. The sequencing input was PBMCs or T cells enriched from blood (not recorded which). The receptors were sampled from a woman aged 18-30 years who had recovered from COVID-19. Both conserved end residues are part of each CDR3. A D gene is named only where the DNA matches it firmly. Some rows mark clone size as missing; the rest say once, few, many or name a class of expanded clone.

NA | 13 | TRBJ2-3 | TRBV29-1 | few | TGCAGCGTTGGGTCAGGGGAAGATGATACGCAGTATTTT | CSVGSGEDDTQYF
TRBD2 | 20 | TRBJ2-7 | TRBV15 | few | TGTGCCACCAGCAGGGAACTTACGGGACTAGCGGGAGTACGGCTCCACGAGCAGTACTTC | CATSRELTGLAGVRLHEQYF
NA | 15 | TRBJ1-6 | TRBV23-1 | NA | TGCGCCAGCAGTCTTCTGGGGGACATCAATTCACCCCTCCACTTT | CASSLLGDINSPLHF
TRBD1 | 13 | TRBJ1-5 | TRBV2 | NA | TGTGCCAGCAGAGGACAGGCCAATCAGCCCCAGCATTTT | CASRGQANQPQHF
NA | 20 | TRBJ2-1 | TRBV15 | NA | TGTGCCACCAGCAGAGATCCGGCAGGGGAGTTGGTAGGTTCCCTCCATGAGCAGTTCTTC | CATSRDPAGELVGSLHEQFF
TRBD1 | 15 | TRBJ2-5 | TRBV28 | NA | TGTGCCAGCGGATTGCCGGGACAGGGGGGAGAGACCCAGTACTTC | CASGLPGQGGETQYF
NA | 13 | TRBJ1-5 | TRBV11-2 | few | TGTGCCAGCAGCTTGACAGAATATCAGCCCCAGCATTTT | CASSLTEYQPQHF
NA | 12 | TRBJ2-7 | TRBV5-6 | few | TGTGCCAGCAGCTTGTGGCTCTACGAGCAGTACTTC | CASSLWLYEQYF
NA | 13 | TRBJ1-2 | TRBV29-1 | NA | TGCAGCGTTGTTAGTATGGCAGGCCATGGCTACACCTTC | CSVVSMAGHGYTF
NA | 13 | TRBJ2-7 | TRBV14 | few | TGTGCCAGCAGCCGGTCTGGCCCCTACGAGCAGTACTTC | CASSRSGPYEQYF
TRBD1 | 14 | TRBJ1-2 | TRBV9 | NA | TGTGCCAGCACCGGGACAGGAACTCTCTATGGCTACACCTTC | CASTGTGTLYGYTF
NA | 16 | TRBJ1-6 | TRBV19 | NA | TGTGCCAGTAGTCTCGGACGGGGATCGAGTAATTCACCCCTCCACTTT | CASSLGRGSSNSPLHF
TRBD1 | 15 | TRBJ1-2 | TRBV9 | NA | TGTGCCAGCAGCGCCACGTTACAGGGGAACTATGGCTACACCTTC | CASSATLQGNYGYTF
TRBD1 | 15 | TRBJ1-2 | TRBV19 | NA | TGTGCCAGTAGTACCGCTGTAGCACAGGGGTATGGCTACACCTTC | CASSTAVAQGYGYTF
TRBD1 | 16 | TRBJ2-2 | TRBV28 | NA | TGTGCCAGCAGTTCCCGACAGGGGGCAGGCACCGAGGAGCTGTTTTTT | CASSSRQGAGTEELFF
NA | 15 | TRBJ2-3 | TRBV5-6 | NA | TGTGCCAGCAGCGCCGCCCCCGGTAGCACAGATACGCAGTATTTT | CASSAAPGSTDTQYF
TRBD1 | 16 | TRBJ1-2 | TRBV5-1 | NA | TGCGCCAGCAGCCAGGACCCAGGGGGTAGTGCTTATGGCTACACCTTC | CASSQDPGGSAYGYTF
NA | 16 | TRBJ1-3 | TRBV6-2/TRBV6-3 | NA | TGTGCCAGCAGTGCTACAGGGTATTCATCTGGAAACACCATATATTTT | CASSATGYSSGNTIYF
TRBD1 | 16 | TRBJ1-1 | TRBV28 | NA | TGTGCCAGCAGTCCGACAGGGGATGTGATGAACACTGAAGCTTTCTTT | CASSPTGDVMNTEAFF
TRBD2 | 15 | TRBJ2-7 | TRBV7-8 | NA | TGTGCCAGCAGCCTTAGCGGGGGAAACTATTACGAGCAGTACTTC | CASSLSGGNYYEQYF
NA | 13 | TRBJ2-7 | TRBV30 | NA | TGTGCCTGGAGTTCAGGGGTCCCCTACGAGCAGTACTTC | CAWSSGVPYEQYF
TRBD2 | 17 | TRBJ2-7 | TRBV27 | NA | TGTGCCAGCAGTTCCCTAGGACTAGCGGCCCACTCCTACGAGCAGTACTTC | CASSSLGLAAHSYEQYF
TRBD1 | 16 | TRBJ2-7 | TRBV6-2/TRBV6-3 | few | TGTGCCAGCAGTTACACCCCCGGACAGGGGGCCTACGAGCAGTACTTC | CASSYTPGQGAYEQYF
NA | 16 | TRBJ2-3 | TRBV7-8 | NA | TGTGCCAGCAGCTTAGCGAACAGCCCGGGAACAGATACGCAGTATTTT | CASSLANSPGTDTQYF
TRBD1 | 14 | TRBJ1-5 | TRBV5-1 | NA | TGCGCCAGCAGCCCGGGGACAGTAAATCAGCCCCAGCATTTT | CASSPGTVNQPQHF
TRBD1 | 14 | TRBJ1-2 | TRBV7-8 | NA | TGTGCCAGCAGCACTAGACAGGGAAACTATGGCTACACCTTC | CASSTRQGNYGYTF
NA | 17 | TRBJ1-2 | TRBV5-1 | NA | TGCGCCAGCAGCTTCGGGTCCTCACAACTGAAGTACTATGGCTACACCTTC | CASSFGSSQLKYYGYTF
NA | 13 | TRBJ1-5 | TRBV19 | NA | TGTGCCAGTAGGCGGTACCGCAATCAGCCCCAGCATTTT | CASRRYRNQPQHF
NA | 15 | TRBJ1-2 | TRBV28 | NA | TGTGCCAGCAGTCCGGCGGCGATCCCATCCAATGGCTACACCTTC | CASSPAAIPSNGYTF
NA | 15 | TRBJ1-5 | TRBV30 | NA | TGTGCCTGGGCTCCGGGCCCAAGGAGGAATCAGCCCCAGCATTTT | CAWAPGPRRNQPQHF
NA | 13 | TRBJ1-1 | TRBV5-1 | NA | TGCGCCAGCAGCTTGATTCCAGGGCCTGAAGCTTTCTTT | CASSLIPGPEAFF
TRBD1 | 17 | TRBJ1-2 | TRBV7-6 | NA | TGTGCCAGCAGCTTAGGTACAGGGGCAACAGCTAACTATGGCTACACCTTC | CASSLGTGATANYGYTF
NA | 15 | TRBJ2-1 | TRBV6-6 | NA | TGTGCCAGCAGTTACAAGGAGTGGCCCGGCGGTGAGCAGTTCTTC | CASSYKEWPGGEQFF
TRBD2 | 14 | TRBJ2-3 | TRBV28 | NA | TGTGCCAGTTCGATCGGGGGGTTCGCAGATACGCAGTATTTT | CASSIGGFADTQYF
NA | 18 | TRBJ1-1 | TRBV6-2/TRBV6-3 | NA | TGTGCCAGCAGTTACTCGACGGGGTTTGCCACCTTGAACACTGAAGCTTTCTTT | CASSYSTGFATLNTEAFF
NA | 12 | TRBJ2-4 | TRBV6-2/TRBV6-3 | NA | TGTGCCAGCAGTTACTCGGAGGGCCCCGCTTACTTC | CASSYSEGPAYF
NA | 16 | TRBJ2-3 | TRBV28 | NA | TGTGCCAGCAGTTCACCCCGGGGTATACGCGTCGATACGCAGTATTTT | CASSSPRGIRVDTQYF
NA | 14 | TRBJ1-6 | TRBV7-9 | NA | TGTGCCAGCAGCCTTGGGGCAGGGAATTCACCCCTCCACTTT | CASSLGAGNSPLHF
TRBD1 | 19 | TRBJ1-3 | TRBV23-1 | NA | TGCGCCAGCAGTCAACTAAGAATCCAGGGGGAAAGATCTGGAAACACCATATATTTT | CASSQLRIQGERSGNTIYF
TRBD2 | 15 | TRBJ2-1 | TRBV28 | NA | TGTGCCAGCAGTCCCGCCGGACTAGCGGGGGGGCGGCAGTTCTTC | CASSPAGLAGGRQFF
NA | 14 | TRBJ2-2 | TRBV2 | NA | TGTGCCACCATCGGCGGGGCGAACACCGGGGAGCTGTTTTTT | CATIGGANTGELFF
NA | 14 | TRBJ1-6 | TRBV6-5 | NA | TGTGCCAGCAGCCGGGGGGACATTAATTCACCCCTCCACTTT | CASSRGDINSPLHF
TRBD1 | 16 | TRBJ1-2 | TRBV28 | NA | TGTGCCAGCAGTTTGGATAGGGGGCGCGCGGTAGAGGGCTACACCTTC | CASSLDRGRAVEGYTF
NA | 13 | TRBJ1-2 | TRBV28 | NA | TGTGCCAGCAGTTTAAAAGAGCTCTATGGCTACACCTTC | CASSLKELYGYTF
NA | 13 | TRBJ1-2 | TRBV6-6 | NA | TGTGCCAGCAGTATGACTAAGGACTATGGCTACACCTTC | CASSMTKDYGYTF
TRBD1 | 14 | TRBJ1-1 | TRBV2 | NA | TGTGCCAGCAGTGATAGGACAGGGAGGACTGAAGCTTTCTTT | CASSDRTGRTEAFF